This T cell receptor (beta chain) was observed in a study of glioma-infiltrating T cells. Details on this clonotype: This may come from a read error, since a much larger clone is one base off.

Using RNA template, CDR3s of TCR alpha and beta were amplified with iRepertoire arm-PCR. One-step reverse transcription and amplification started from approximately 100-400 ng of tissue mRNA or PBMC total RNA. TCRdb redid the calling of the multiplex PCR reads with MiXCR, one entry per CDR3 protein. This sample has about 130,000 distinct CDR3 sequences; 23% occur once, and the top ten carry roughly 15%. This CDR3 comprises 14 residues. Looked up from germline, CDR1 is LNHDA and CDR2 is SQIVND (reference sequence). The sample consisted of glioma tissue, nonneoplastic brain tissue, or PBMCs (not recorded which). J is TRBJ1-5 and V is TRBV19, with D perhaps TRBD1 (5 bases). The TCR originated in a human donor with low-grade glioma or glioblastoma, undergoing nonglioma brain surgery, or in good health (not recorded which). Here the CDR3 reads CASSSGGLNQPRHF. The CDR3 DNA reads TGTGCCAGTAGTTCCGGGGGACTTAATCAGCCCCGGCATTTT.